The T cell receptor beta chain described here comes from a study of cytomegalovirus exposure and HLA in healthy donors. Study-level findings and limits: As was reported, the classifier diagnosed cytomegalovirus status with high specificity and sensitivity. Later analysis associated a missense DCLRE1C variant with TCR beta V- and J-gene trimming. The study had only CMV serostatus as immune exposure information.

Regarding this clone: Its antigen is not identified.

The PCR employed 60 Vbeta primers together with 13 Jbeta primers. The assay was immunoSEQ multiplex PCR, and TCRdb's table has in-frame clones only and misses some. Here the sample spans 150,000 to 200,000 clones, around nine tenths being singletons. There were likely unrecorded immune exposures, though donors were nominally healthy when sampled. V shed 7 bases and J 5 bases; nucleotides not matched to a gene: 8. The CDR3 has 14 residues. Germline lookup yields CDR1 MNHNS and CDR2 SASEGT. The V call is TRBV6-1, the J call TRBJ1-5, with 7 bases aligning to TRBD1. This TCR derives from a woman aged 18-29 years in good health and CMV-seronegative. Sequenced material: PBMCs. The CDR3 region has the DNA TGTGCCAGCAATAGAGACAGGGTTTATCAGCCCCAGCATTTT. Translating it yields CASNRDRVYQPQHF.